Following are 18 T cell receptor beta chains from one sample sequenced in a study of blood T cells in healthy people across ages. Alongside a J-beta primer mix, a sample-barcoded 5' primer served in a second PCR lasting about 7 to 11 cycles. TCRdb called the 5' RACE reads again in MiXCR, with one record for every CDR3 protein. Of about 800,000 distinct CDR3 sequences in the sample, approximately 25% were seen once. The sample was also linked to a second study, of T cells of mothers and their children.

The specimen was blood. The receptors derive from a boy aged 10-17 years in good health.

J is TRBJ2-3 and V is TRBV19; D possibly corresponds to TRBD1 (6 bases). The CDR3 contains 15 residues. The germline CDR1 and CDR2 sequences are LNHDA and SQIVND (reference sequence). V gave up 6 bases and J gave up 4 bases, with 17 bases separating them. CDR3 bases: TGTGCCAGTAGCCCAGGGACAAGCGCCGCAGATACGCAGTATTTT. Translation gives CASSPGTSAADTQYF.

This clonotype was recorded a few times. The V gene is TRBV7-2, the J gene TRBJ2-3; either TRBD1 or TRBD2 may supply D (6 bases each). Trimming took off 1 base at V and 4 bases at J, with 9 bases between the two ends. CDR3 length: 14 amino acids. The V gene's germline CDR1 is SGHTA and CDR2 FQGNSA. The CDR3: CASSLDREADTQYF. CDR3 DNA sequence: TGTGCCAGCAGCTTAGACAGGGAGGCAGATACGCAGTATTTT.

CDR3 loop: CSVRGTAFEQYF. The CDR3 DNA reads TGCAGCGTTCGGGGGACAGCCTTTGAGCAGTACTTC. The chain uses TRBV29-1 and TRBJ2-5; possible D gene TRBD1, 7 bases. Germline V gene sequence: CDR1 SQVTM, CDR2 ANQGSEA. Trimming cost V 5 bases and J 11 bases, with 18 bases left between them. CDR3 length equals 12 residues.

This clonotype has a handful of counts. The CDR3 spells CASQFALVYNEQFF. The CDR3 DNA sequence: TGTGCCAGCCAATTCGCTCTGGTCTACAATGAGCAGTTCTTC. The V gene is TRBV28, the J gene TRBJ2-1; D not resolved. The CDR3 is 14 amino acids. V was clipped by 8 bases and J by 3 bases, with 14 bases between them. The germline V gene has CDR1 MDHEN and CDR2 SYDVKM.

The V gene is TRBV28, the J gene TRBJ2-3; 8 nucleotides match TRBD1. The CDR3 extends over 16 amino acids. The germline CDR1 and CDR2 sequences are MDHEN and SYDVKM. Trimming removed 5 bases from V and 0 bases from J; junction bases left unmatched: 7. CDR3 in DNA: TGTGCCAGCAGTGCCCCGGGACAGGAGAGCACAGATACGCAGTATTTT. Translating gives CASSAPGQESTDTQYF.

This clonotype was picked up a small number of times. The V and J genes are TRBV6-1 and TRBJ1-1, with 11 nucleotides matching TRBD1. CDR1 is MNHNS and CDR2 is SASEGT in the germline V gene. This CDR3 is built from 13 residues. Trimming took 10 bases from V and 1 from J; bases not matched to a gene: 2. CDR3 DNA sequence: TGTGCCACGGACAGGGGGCCGAACACTGAAGCTTTCTTT. Its translation: CATDRGPNTEAFF.

This clonotype was counted a few times. This chain uses TRBV6-2 or TRBV6-3 with TRBJ2-1; D is uncertain. The V end was cut by 0 bases, the J end by 9 bases, with 12 bases between. Germline CDR1 is MNHEY and CDR2 is SVGEGT. The CDR3 consists of 14 residues. CDR3 DNA: TGTGCCAGCAGTTACTCGATCATATCAAGTGAGCAGTTCTTC. This codes for CASSYSIISSEQFF.

The V gene is TRBV7-2, the J gene TRBJ2-2; no definite D call. The CDR3 consists of 15 residues. CDR1 and CDR2 (germline): SGHTA, FQGNSA. Trimming shortened V by 10 bases and J by 6 bases, and 21 bases separated the two germline ends. The CDR3 sequence is CATTKGNSGPGELFF. DNA for the CDR3: TGTGCCACCACGAAAGGGAACAGTGGACCCGGGGAGCTGTTTTTT. The full variable domain, completed using reference TRBV7-2 and TRBJ2-2, is GAGVSQSPSNKVTEKGKDVELRCDPISGHTALYWYRQSLGQGLEFLIYFQGNSAPDKSGLPSDRFSAERTGGSVSTLTIQRTQQEDSAVYLCATTKGNSGPGELFFGEGSRLTVL.

V usage is TRBV11-2 and J usage is TRBJ2-5; D unclear. V lost 2 bases and J 3 bases, leaving 4 bases between the germline ends. Germline-derived CDR1 and CDR2 are SGHAT and FQNNGV. The CDR3 contains 12 residues. The CDR3 protein is CASSLYEETQYF. CDR3 in DNA: TGTGCCAGCAGCTTATATGAAGAGACCCAGTACTTC. Full variable domain (missing parts from reference TRBV11-2 and TRBJ2-5): EAGVAQSPRYKIIEKRQSVAFWCNPISGHATLYWYQQILGQGPKLLIQFQNNGVVDDSQLPKDRFSAERLKGVDSTLKIQPAKLEDSAVYLCASSLYEETQYFGPGTRLLVL.

In DNA form, the CDR3 reads TGTGCCAGCAGCGGAATTACTAGCGGGGGCCGTCAAGAGACCCAGTACTTC. Amino acid sequence: CASSGITSGGRQETQYF. This sequence joins TRBV5-6 and TRBJ2-5; 11 nucleotides match TRBD2. The germline CDR1 and CDR2 sequences are SGHDT and YYEEEE. J was trimmed by 2 bases and V by 4 bases; bases with no gene match: 10. This CDR3 spans 17 amino acids.

J is TRBJ1-3 and V is TRBV7-8; tentatively, D is TRBD1 (5 bases). The CDR3 has 17 residues. Trimming shortened V by 2 bases and J by 0 bases, and 14 bases separated the two germline ends. Germline CDR1 is SGHVS and CDR2 is FQNEAQ. The CDR3 DNA is TGTGCCAGCAGCTTATTTTCCCCTAGGGGCTCTGGAAACACCATATATTTT. Translated: CASSLFSPRGSGNTIYF.

CDR3 sequence reads: CASSLRIGTGDTGELFF. DNA for the CDR3: TGTGCCAGCAGCCTAAGGATCGGGACAGGCGACACCGGGGAGCTGTTTTTT. This sequence joins TRBV7-2 and TRBJ2-2; 8 bases agree with TRBD1. Trimming removed 5 bases from V and 3 bases from J; junction bases left unmatched: 11. CDR3 length: 17 residues. The germline CDR1 and CDR2 sequences are SGHTA and FQGNSA.

This clonotype was detected only once. The rearrangement links TRBV6-4 to TRBJ2-1; D is possibly TRBD2 (6 bases). Trimming took 1 base from V and 9 from J, leaving 10 bases between them. There are 13 residues in the CDR3. Germline-derived CDR1 and CDR2 are MRHNA and SNTAGT. Here the CDR3 DNA reads TGTGCCAGCAGTGACTTGGCGGGGATTGAGCAGTTCTTC. It encodes CASSDLAGIEQFF.

In this sample, this clonotype turned up a few times. This chain connects TRBV4-3 to TRBJ2-1; 8 bases are shared with TRBD2. The CDR3 consists of 16 residues. With 1 base clipped from V and 0 bases from J, the junction kept 2 bases outside the gene matches. Germline lookup yields CDR1 LGHNA and CDR2 YSLEER. CDR3 loop: CASSQGAGGSYNEQFF. CDR3 coding DNA: TGCGCCAGCAGCCAAGGGGCGGGGGGCTCCTACAATGAGCAGTTCTTC.

This clonotype appeared once. The chain couples TRBV4-3 to TRBJ2-2; D gene unclear. This CDR3 contains 16 residues. Germline V CDR1 and CDR2: LGHNA, YSLEER. The germline V and J ends were trimmed by 4 bases and 3 bases, with 15 bases remaining between them. The CDR3 sequence: CASSRAHKADTGELFF. The CDR3 DNA is TGCGCCAGCAGCCGAGCGCACAAGGCGGACACCGGGGAGCTGTTTTTT.

On this clonotype: A read error may account for a junction end that differs from germline. The chain joins TRBV7-7 to TRBJ2-5; TRBD2 matches 11 bases. The CDR3 contains 16 residues. CDR1 is SSHAT and CDR2 is FNYEAQ in the germline V gene (reference sequence). The CDR3 nucleotides read TGTGCTAGCAGCTTAGAACTAGCGGGGGCCCAAGAGACCCAGTACTTC. Residues: CASSLELAGAQETQYF.

The rearrangement uses TRBV28 and TRBJ2-5; 8 positions agree with TRBD2. This CDR3 spans 17 amino acids. The germline CDR1 and CDR2 sequences are MDHEN and SYDVKM. Trimming cost V 4 bases and J 5 bases; bases outside gene matches: 15. This CDR3 reads CASSSPLERERMETQYF. Here the CDR3 DNA reads TGTGCCAGCAGTTCCCCTCTGGAGCGGGAGAGGATGGAGACCCAGTACTTC. Drawing the rest from reference TRBV28 and TRBJ2-5, the complete variable domain is DVKVTQSSRYLVKRTGEKVFLECVQDMDHENMFWYRQDPGLGLRLIYFSYDVKMKEKGDIPEGYSVSREKKERFSLILESASTNQTSMYLCASSSPLERERMETQYFGPGTRLLVL.

In this sample, this clonotype turned up a few times. The genes are TRBV29-1 and TRBJ2-7; 11 bases are shared with TRBD1. The CDR3 extends over 13 amino acids. Germline V gene lookup returns CDR1 SQVTM and CDR2 ANQGSEA. The V segment lost 6 bases and the J segment 3 bases; nucleotides outside the gene matches: 4. CDR3 DNA: TGCAGCGTGGGGGGGACAGGGGGCTACGAGCAGTACTTC. Translating gives CSVGGTGGYEQYF.